Listed below are T cell receptor beta chains from one sample, sequenced in a study of T cells in tuberculosis. Some clones are missing from TCRdb's copy, which holds only in-frame ones; the method was immunoSEQ multiplex PCR. There are tens of thousands of clones in the sample; around 90% occur only once, and 6% to 8% lies in the top ten. Sequencing was done on a sample of PBMCs. Receptor source: a donor between 10 and 35 years old with latent tuberculosis or without tuberculosis infection. Some clones in this sample may be carry-over from other donors' samples. Both conserved end residues are trimmed from each CDR3. The order of the fields is CDR3 length, V gene, D gene, clone size, CDR3 protein. The D gene is left open where the match is weak. Rows may omit the clone size; those that give it use once, few, many or a size class.

cdr3_length: 14; v_call: TRBV4-1; d_call: TRBD1; clone_size: .; cdr3_aa: ASSQDTGTGLAEQY
cdr3_length: 11; v_call: TRBV30; d_call: .; clone_size: .; cdr3_aa: AWSGSSAETQY
cdr3_length: 11; v_call: TRBV6-1; d_call: .; clone_size: .; cdr3_aa: ASPPGVKTEAF
cdr3_length: 13; v_call: TRBV7-8; d_call: .; clone_size: .; cdr3_aa: ASSSSRGTGTEAF
cdr3_length: 14; v_call: TRBV2; d_call: .; clone_size: .; cdr3_aa: ASSRRGRGVAGELF
cdr3_length: 12; v_call: TRBV7-9; d_call: .; clone_size: .; cdr3_aa: ASHAGTMNTEAF
cdr3_length: 12; v_call: TRBV4-1; d_call: .; clone_size: .; cdr3_aa: ASSQVLSTDTQY
cdr3_length: 12; v_call: TRBV19; d_call: TRBD1; clone_size: .; cdr3_aa: ASSLQGAPGGYT
cdr3_length: 14; v_call: TRBV15; d_call: .; clone_size: .; cdr3_aa: ATSRDQQSTNYGYT
cdr3_length: 10; v_call: TRBV19; d_call: .; clone_size: once; cdr3_aa: ASSIAGTEAF
cdr3_length: 15; v_call: TRBV15; d_call: .; clone_size: .; cdr3_aa: ATSSPSGRDSYNEQF
cdr3_length: 14; v_call: TRBV27; d_call: TRBD1; clone_size: .; cdr3_aa: ASSLGKTGTNTEAF
cdr3_length: 17; v_call: TRBV4-1; d_call: TRBD2; clone_size: .; cdr3_aa: ASSQLVTSGRAAADTQY
cdr3_length: 13; v_call: TRBV6-1; d_call: .; clone_size: .; cdr3_aa: ASSPPRQIVYEQY
cdr3_length: 13; v_call: TRBV7-2; d_call: TRBD1; clone_size: .; cdr3_aa: ASSDPGQGGYEQY
cdr3_length: 12; v_call: TRBV28; d_call: .; clone_size: .; cdr3_aa: ASSLGQGNQPQH
cdr3_length: 13; v_call: TRBV7-6; d_call: .; clone_size: .; cdr3_aa: ASSLGRADNEKLF
cdr3_length: 12; v_call: TRBV15; d_call: .; clone_size: .; cdr3_aa: ATSRDRGDQPQH
cdr3_length: 12; v_call: TRBV2; d_call: .; clone_size: once; cdr3_aa: ASSEEEAYYEQY
cdr3_length: 13; v_call: TRBV28; d_call: .; clone_size: .; cdr3_aa: ASSRDSGGGTEAF
cdr3_length: 12; v_call: TRBV5-1; d_call: .; clone_size: .; cdr3_aa: ASSSPLVQETQY
cdr3_length: 15; v_call: TRBV5-1; d_call: TRBD2; clone_size: .; cdr3_aa: ASSLRTSGGYGGELF
cdr3_length: 15; v_call: TRBV9; d_call: TRBD1; clone_size: .; cdr3_aa: ASSPEDRGGVYRGYT
cdr3_length: 13; v_call: TRBV5-1; d_call: .; clone_size: .; cdr3_aa: ASSPRPGQNYEQY
cdr3_length: 12; v_call: TRBV30; d_call: .; clone_size: .; cdr3_aa: AWSPRGGAGEQY
cdr3_length: 12; v_call: TRBV13; d_call: .; clone_size: few; cdr3_aa: ASSLGETTVGYT
cdr3_length: 14; v_call: TRBV15; d_call: .; clone_size: .; cdr3_aa: ATSRDLSDLGDGYT